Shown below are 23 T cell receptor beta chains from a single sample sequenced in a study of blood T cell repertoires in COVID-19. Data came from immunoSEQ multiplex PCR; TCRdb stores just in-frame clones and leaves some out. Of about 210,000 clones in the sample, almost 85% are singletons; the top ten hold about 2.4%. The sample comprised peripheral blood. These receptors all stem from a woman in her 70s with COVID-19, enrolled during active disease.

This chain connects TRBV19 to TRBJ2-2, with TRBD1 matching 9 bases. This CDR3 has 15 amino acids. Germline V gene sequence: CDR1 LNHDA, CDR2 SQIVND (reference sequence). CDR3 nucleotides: TGTGCGAGCAACAGGGGACAGGGCTTTTCCGGGGAGCTGTTTTTT. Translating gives CASNRGQGFSGELFF.

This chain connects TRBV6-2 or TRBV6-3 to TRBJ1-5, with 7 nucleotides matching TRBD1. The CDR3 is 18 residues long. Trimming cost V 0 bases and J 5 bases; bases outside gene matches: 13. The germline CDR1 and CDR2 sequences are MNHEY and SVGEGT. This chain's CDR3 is CASSYSTGKGGDHQPQHF. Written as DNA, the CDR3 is TGTGCCAGCAGTTACTCGACTGGGAAAGGGGGCGATCATCAGCCCCAGCATTTT.

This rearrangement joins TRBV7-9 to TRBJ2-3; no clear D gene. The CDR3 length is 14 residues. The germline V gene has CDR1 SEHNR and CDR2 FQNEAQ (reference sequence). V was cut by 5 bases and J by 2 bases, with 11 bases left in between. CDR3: CASSPRSNTDTQYF. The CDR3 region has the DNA TGTGCCAGCAGCCCGCGGAGCAACACAGATACGCAGTATTTT.

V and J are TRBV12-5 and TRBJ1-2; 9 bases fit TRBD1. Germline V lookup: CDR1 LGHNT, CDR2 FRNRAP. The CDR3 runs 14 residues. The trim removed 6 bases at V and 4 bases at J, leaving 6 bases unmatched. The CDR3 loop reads CASGRQGQGYGYTF. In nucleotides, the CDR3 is TGTGCTAGTGGGCGCCAGGGACAGGGCTATGGCTACACCTTC.

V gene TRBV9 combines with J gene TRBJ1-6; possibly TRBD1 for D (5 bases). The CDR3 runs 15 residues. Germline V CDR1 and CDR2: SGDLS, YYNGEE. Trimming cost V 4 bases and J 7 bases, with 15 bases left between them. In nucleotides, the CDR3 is TGTGCCAGCAGCAGAAGGACATCTGGGAATTCACCCCTCCACTTT. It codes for CASSRRTSGNSPLHF. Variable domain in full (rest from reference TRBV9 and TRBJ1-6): DSGVTQTPKHLITATGQRVTLRCSPRSGDLSVYWYQQSLDQGLQFLIQYYNGEERAKGNILERFSAQQFPDLHSELNLSSLELGDSALYFCASSRRTSGNSPLHFGNGTRLTVT.

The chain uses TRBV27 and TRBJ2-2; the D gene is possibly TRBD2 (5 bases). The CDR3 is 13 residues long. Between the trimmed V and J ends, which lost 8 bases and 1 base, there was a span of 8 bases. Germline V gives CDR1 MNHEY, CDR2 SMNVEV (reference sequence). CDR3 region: CASAGLNTGELFF. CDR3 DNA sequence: TGTGCCAGCGCAGGACTGAACACCGGGGAGCTGTTTTTT.

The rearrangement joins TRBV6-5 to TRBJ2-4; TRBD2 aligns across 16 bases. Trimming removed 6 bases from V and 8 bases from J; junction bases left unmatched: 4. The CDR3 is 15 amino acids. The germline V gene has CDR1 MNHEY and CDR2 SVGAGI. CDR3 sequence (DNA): TGTGCCAGCAGAGGGGGGACTAGCGGGAGGGACATTCAGTACTTC. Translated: CASRGGTSGRDIQYF.

CDR3 in amino acids: CASSRTGQGNTEAFF. The DNA of the CDR3 is TGTGCCAGCAGCCGAACGGGACAGGGGAACACTGAAGCTTTCTTT. The chain joins TRBV7-9 to TRBJ1-1, with 9 bases identical to TRBD1. The trim removed 5 bases at V and 1 base at J, leaving 5 bases unmatched. This CDR3 has 15 amino acids. Germline assignment: CDR1 SEHNR and CDR2 FQNEAQ (reference sequence).

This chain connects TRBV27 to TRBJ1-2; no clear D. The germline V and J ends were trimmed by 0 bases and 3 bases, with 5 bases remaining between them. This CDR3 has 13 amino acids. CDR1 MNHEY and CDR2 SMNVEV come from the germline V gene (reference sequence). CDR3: CASSLSPDYGYTF. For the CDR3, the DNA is TGTGCCAGCAGTTTATCCCCAGACTATGGCTACACCTTC.

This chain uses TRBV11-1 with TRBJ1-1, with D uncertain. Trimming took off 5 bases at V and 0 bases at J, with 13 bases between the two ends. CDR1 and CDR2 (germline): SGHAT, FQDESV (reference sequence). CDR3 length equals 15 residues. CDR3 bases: TGTGCCAGCAGCCCCAGTTGGAGTTTGAACACTGAAGCTTTCTTT. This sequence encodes CASSPSWSLNTEAFF.

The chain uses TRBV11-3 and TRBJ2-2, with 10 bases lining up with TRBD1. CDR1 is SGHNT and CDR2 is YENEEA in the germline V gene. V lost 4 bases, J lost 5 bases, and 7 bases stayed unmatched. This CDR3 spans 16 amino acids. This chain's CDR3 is CASSSGQGKFTGELFF. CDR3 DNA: TGTGCCAGCAGCTCGGGACAGGGGAAGTTTACCGGGGAGCTGTTTTTT.

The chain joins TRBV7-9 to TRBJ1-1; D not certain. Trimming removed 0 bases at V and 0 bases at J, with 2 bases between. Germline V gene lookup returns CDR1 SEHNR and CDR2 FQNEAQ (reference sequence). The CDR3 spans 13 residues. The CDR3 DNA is TGTGCCAGCAGCTTAGCCATGAACACTGAAGCTTTCTTT. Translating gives CASSLAMNTEAFF.

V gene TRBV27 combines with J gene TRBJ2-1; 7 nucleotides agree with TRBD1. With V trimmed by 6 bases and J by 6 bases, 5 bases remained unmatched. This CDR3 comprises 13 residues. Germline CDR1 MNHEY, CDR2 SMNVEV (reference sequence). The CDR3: CASSLQGTNEQFF. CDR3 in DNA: TGTGCCAGCAGCTTACAGGGGACCAATGAGCAGTTCTTC.

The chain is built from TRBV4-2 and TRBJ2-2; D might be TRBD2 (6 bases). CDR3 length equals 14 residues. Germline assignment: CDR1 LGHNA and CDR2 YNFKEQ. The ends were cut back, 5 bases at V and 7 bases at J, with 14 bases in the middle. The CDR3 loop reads CASSSRLDGGELFF. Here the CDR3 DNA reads TGTGCCAGCAGCTCCCGACTAGACGGCGGGGAGCTGTTTTTT.

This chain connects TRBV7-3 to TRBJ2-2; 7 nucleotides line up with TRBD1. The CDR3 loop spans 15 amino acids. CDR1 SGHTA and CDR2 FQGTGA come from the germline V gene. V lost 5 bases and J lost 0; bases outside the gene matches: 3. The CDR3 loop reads CASSHDRANTGELFF. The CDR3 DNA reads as TGTGCCAGCAGCCATGACAGGGCGAACACCGGGGAGCTGTTTTTT.

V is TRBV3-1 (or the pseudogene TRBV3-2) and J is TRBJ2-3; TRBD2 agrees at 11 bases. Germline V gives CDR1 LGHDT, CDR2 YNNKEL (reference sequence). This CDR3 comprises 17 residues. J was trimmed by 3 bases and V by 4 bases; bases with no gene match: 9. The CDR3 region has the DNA TGTGCCAGCAGCCGAGGACTAGCGGGCGTAGGGACAGATACGCAGTATTTT. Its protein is CASSRGLAGVGTDTQYF.

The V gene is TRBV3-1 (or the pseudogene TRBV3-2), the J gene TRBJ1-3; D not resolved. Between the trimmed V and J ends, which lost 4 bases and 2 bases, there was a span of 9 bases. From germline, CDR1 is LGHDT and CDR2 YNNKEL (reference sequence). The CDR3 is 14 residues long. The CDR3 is CASSPSRAGNTIYF. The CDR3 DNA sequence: TGTGCCAGCAGCCCTTCGAGGGCTGGAAACACCATATATTTT.

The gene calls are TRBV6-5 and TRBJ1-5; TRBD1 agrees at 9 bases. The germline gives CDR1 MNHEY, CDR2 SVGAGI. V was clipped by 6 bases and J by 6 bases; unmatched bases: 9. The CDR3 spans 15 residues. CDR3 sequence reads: CASRPNTGGGQPQHF. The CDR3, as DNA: TGTGCCAGCAGACCTAACACAGGGGGCGGTCAGCCCCAGCATTTT.

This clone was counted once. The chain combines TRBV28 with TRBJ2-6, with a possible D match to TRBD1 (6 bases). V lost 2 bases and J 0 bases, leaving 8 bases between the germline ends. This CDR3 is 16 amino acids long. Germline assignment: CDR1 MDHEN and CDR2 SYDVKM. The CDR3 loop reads CASSLGQPSGANVLTF. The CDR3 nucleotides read TGTGCCAGCAGTTTAGGACAGCCCTCTGGGGCCAACGTCCTGACTTTC.

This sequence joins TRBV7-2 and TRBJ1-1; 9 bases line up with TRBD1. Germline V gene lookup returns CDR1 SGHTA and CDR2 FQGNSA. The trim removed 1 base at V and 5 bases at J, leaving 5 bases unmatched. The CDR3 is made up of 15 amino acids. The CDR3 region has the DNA TGTGCCAGCAGCTTAGATACAGGGGGCTTTACTGAAGCTTTCTTT. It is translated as CASSLDTGGFTEAFF.

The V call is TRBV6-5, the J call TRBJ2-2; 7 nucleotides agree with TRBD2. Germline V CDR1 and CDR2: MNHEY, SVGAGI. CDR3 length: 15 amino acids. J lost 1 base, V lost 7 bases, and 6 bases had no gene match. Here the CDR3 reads CASKVERGNTGELFF. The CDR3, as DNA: TGTGCCAGCAAGGTCGAGCGGGGGAACACCGGGGAGCTGTTTTTT.

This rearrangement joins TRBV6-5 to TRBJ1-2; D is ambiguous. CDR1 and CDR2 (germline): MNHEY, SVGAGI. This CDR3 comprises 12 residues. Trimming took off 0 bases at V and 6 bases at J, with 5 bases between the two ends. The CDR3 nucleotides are TGTGCCAGCAGTTACTCAACGGATGGCTACACCTTC. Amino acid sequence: CASSYSTDGYTF.

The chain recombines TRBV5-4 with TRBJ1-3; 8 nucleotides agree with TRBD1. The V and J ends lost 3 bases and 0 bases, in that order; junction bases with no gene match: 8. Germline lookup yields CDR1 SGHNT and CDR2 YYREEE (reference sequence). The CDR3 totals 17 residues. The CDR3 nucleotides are TGTGCCAGCAGCTCCCGGACAGGGAATCCCTCTGGAAACACCATATATTTT. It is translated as CASSSRTGNPSGNTIYF.